This T cell receptor beta chain was documented in a study of CD8 T cells in ankylosing spondylitis. Generation of TCR beta libraries employed quantitative 5'-RACE incorporating molecular barcodes. In TCRdb, the 5' RACE reads were re-called with MiXCR into one record per CDR3 protein. The sample yields under 300,000 distinct CDR3 sequences, around 9.1% seen once. CDR3 length: 16 residues. J lost 3 bases, V lost 5 bases, and 7 bases had no gene match. Germline V lookup: CDR1 SGHNT, CDR2 YENEEA. The receptor's source is a male donor with ankylosing spondylitis or in good health (not recorded which). This chain connects TRBV11-3 to TRBJ2-3; 11 bases agree with TRBD2. Sequencing input: blood, either unsorted or a sorted T cell fraction (not recorded which). CDR3 nucleotides: TGTGCCAGCAGCAACCGGACTAGCGGGTCGACAGATACGCAGTATTTT. As protein: CASSNRTSGSTDTQYF.